Presented here are 4 T cell receptor beta chains from one specimen sequenced in a study of T cell responses to AZD1222 COVID-19 vaccine. Generated by immunoSEQ multiplex PCR, the TCRdb table keeps only in-frame clones and is missing some. The sample has over 110,000 clones; around 92% are singletons. The starting material was peripheral blood, obtained after recovery from COVID-19. These receptors were obtained from an adult who had recovered from COVID-19.

This clone was detected only once. The genes are TRBV13 and TRBJ2-7; 12 bases match TRBD2. J gave up 8 bases and V 2 bases, and 7 bases lay outside the gene matches. CDR1 and CDR2 (germline): PRHDT, FYEKMQ (reference sequence). This CDR3 region has 15 residues. The CDR3 sequence: CASSLYQLAGGQQYF. The CDR3 DNA is TGTGCCAGCAGCTTATACCAGCTAGCGGGAGGGCAGCAGTACTTC.

The V gene is TRBV6-5, the J gene TRBJ2-7; D is tentatively TRBD1 or TRBD2 (6 bases each). The CDR3 totals 16 residues. Per germline, CDR1 MNHEY and CDR2 SVGAGI. Trimming pared 0 bases from V and 6 bases from J, leaving 18 bases between. The CDR3 region is CASSYSRSGGQFEQYF. DNA for the CDR3: TGTGCCAGCAGTTACTCGCGTTCTGGGGGGCAGTTCGAGCAGTACTTC.

The chain is built from TRBV27 and TRBJ2-7, with TRBD1 identical over 8 bases. The J segment lost 0 bases and the V segment lost 6 bases, leaving 7 bases of the junction unmatched. The CDR3 totals 15 residues. Germline loops: CDR1 MNHEY, CDR2 SMNVEV (reference sequence). The CDR3 coding sequence is TGTGCCAGCAGCACGGACAGGGCAAGCTCCTACGAGCAGTACTTC. Residues: CASSTDRASSYEQYF.

The V gene is TRBV19, the J gene TRBJ2-1; 10 bases match TRBD2. With 4 bases clipped from V and 3 bases from J, the junction kept 6 bases outside the gene matches. Germline lookup yields CDR1 LNHDA and CDR2 SQIVND (reference sequence). The CDR3 length is 16 residues. The CDR3 DNA follows: TGTGCCAGTAGTAGGACTAGCGGCATGAGCTACAATGAGCAGTTCTTC. This codes for CASSRTSGMSYNEQFF.